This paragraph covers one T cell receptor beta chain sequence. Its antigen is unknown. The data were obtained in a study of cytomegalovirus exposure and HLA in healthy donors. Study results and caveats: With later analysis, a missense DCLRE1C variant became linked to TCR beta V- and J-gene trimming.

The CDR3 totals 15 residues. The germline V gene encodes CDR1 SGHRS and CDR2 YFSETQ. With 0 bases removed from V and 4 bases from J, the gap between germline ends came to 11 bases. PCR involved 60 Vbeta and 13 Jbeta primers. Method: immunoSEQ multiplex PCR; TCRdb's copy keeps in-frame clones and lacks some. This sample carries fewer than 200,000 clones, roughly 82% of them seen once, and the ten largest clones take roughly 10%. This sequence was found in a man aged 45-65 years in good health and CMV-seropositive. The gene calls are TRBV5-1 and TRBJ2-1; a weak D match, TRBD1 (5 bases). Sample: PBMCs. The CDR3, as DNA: TGCGCCAGCAGCTTGGCCAGGGAAACTTACAATGAGCAGTTCTTC. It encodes CASSLARETYNEQFF. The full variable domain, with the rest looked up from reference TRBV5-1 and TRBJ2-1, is KAGVTQTPRYLIKTRGQQVTLSCSPISGHRSVSWYQQTPGQGLQFLFEYFSETQRNKGNFPGRFSGRQFSNSRSEMNVSTLELGDSALYLCASSLARETYNEQFFGPGTRLTVL.